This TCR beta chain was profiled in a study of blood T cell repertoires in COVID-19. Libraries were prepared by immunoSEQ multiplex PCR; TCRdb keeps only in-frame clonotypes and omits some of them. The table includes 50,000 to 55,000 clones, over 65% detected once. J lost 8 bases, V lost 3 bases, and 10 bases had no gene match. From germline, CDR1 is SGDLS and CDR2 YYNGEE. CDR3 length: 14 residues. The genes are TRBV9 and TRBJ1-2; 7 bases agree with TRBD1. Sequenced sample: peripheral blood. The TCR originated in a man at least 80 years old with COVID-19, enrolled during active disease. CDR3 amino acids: CASSAEQGRGGYTF. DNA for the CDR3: TGTGCCAGCAGCGCGGAACAGGGGCGTGGCGGCTACACCTTC.